Following are 5 T cell receptor beta chains from one sample sequenced in a study of blood T cell repertoires in COVID-19. Generated by immunoSEQ multiplex PCR, the TCRdb table keeps only in-frame clones and is missing some. The sample shows 150,000 or so clones, 82% of them seen only once. The sequenced material came from PBMCs or T cells enriched from blood (not recorded which). Every receptor here comes from a man aged 50-59 years who had recovered from COVID-19.

The genes are TRBV20-1 and TRBJ2-5, with 13 bases aligning to TRBD2. The junction had 13 bases not matched to a gene; V was cut back by 3 bases and J by 0 bases. The CDR3 consists of 19 residues. Germline CDR1 and CDR2: DFQATT and SNEGSKA (reference sequence). The DNA of the CDR3 is TGCAGTGCTAGTTCAATGGGACTAGCGGGAATTACCAACCAAGAGACCCAGTACTTC. Translating gives CSASSMGLAGITNQETQYF.

V gene TRBV2 combines with J gene TRBJ2-7; the match to TRBD2 covers 11 bases. Trimming removed 6 bases from V and 3 bases from J; junction bases left unmatched: 10. CDR1 and CDR2 from the germline V gene are SNHLY and FYNNEI. The CDR3 has 16 residues. In DNA form, the CDR3 reads TGTGCCAGCAGGGGACAGACTAGCGGGACAGGCTACGAGCAGTACTTC. Its translation: CASRGQTSGTGYEQYF. Supplemented by reference TRBV2 and TRBJ2-7, the full variable domain reads EPEVTQTPSHQVTQMGQEVILRCVPISNHLYFYWYRQILGQKVEFLVSFYNNEISEKSEIFDDQFSVERPDGSNFTLKIRSTKLEDSAMYFCASRGQTSGTGYEQYFGPGTRLTVT.

This chain joins TRBV5-4 and TRBJ1-2; 7 positions agree with TRBD1. V dropped 3 bases and J dropped 6; count of bases not matched to a gene: 5. Germline CDR1 reads SGHNT; CDR2 reads YYREEE (reference sequence). CDR3 length equals 13 residues. The CDR3 coding sequence is TGTGCCAGCAGCTCGGCCGGGACAGATGGCTACACCTTC. Its protein product is CASSSAGTDGYTF.

This clone was seen only a few times. V and J are TRBV12-5 and TRBJ2-2; tentative D call: TRBD1 (6 bases). V lost 6 bases and J 0 bases, leaving 26 bases between the germline ends. Germline loops: CDR1 LGHNT, CDR2 FRNRAP. CDR3 length equals 20 residues. CDR3 nucleotides: TGTGCTAGTGGCTCCCTCCCCAGGGGAGTAATCCCTACGAACACCGGGGAGCTGTTTTTT. This codes for CASGSLPRGVIPTNTGELFF.

The J gene is TRBJ2-4, the V gene TRBV7-6; D perhaps matches TRBD2 (6 bases). Germline values: CDR1 SGHVS, CDR2 FNYEAQ. This CDR3 is built from 13 residues. Trimming took 3 bases from V and 7 from J, leaving 10 bases between them. CDR3 nucleotides: TGTGCCAGCAGCTTGACGGAGGGGAACATTCAGTACTTC. It translates to CASSLTEGNIQYF.